This record covers a single TCR beta chain. This CDR3 is built from 15 residues. Germline V CDR1 and CDR2: LGHNA, YSLEER. Every TCR library used roughly 3,400 ng of total RNA. TCRdb re-called the 5' RACE reads and shows each CDR3 protein once, DNA omitted. In total, the table holds some 150,000 distinct CDR3 sequences. These data come from a study of monozygotic twins with inflammatory bowel disease. Sequenced: blood. This sequence originates from a human donor with ulcerative colitis or Crohn's disease, or a healthy co-twin of an affected twin (not recorded which). This rearrangement joins TRBV4-3 to TRBJ2-7. This chain's CDR3 is CASSQVIGGTYEQYF.